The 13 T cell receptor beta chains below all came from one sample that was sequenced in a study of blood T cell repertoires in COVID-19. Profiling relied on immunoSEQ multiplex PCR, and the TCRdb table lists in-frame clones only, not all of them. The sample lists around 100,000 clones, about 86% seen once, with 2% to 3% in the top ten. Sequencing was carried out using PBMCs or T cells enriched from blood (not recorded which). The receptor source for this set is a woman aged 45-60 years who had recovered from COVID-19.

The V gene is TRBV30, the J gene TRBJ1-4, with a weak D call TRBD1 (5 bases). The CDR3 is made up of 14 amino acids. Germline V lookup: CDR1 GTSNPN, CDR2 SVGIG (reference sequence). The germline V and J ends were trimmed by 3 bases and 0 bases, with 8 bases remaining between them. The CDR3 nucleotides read TGTGCCTGGAGCAGGGCGTCAACTAATGAAAAACTGTTTTTT. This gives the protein CAWSRASTNEKLFF.

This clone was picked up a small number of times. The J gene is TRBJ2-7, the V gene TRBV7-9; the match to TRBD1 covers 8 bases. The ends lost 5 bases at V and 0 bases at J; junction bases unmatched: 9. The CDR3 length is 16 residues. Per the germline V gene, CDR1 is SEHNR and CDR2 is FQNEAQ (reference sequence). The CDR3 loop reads CASSPPGGPSSYEQYF. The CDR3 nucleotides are TGTGCCAGCAGCCCACCAGGGGGCCCAAGCTCCTACGAGCAGTACTTC.

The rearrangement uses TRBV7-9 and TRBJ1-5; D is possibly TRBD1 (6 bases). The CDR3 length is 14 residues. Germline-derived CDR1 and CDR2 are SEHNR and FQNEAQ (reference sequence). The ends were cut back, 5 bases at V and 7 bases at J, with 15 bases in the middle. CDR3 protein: CASSPGTGKQPQHF. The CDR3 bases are TGTGCCAGCAGCCCGGGCACAGGGAAGCAGCCCCAGCATTTT.

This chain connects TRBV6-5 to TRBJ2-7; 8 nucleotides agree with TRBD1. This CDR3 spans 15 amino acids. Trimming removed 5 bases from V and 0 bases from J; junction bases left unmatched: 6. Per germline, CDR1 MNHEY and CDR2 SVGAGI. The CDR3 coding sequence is TGTGCCAGCAGTCCCAAGACAGGGGCCTCCTACGAGCAGTACTTC. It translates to CASSPKTGASYEQYF.

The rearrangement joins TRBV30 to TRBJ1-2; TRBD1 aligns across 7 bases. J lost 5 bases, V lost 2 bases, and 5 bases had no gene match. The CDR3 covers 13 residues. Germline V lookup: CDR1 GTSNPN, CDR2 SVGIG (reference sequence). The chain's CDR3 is CAWSTTGDYGYTF. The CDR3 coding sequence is TGTGCCTGGAGTACTACAGGGGATTATGGCTACACCTTC.

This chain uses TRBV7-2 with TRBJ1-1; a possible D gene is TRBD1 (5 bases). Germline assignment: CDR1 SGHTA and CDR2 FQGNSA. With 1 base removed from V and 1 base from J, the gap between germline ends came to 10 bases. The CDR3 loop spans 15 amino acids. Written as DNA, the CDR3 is TGTGCCAGCAGCTTAGTGGCGCAGGGGAACACTGAAGCTTTCTTT. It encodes CASSLVAQGNTEAFF.

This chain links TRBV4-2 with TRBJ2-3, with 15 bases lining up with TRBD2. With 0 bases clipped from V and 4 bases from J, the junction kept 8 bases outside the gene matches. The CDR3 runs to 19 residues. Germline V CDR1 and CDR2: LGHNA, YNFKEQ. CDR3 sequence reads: CASSQDPGLAGGSADTQYF. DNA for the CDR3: TGTGCCAGCAGCCAAGATCCGGGACTAGCGGGAGGTTCGGCAGATACGCAGTATTTT.

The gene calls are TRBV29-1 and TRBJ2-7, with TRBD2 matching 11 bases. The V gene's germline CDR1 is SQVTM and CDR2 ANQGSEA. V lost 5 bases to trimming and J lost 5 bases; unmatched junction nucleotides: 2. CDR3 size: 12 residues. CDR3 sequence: CSVTSGSDEQYF. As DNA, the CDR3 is TGCAGCGTTACTAGCGGGAGCGACGAGCAGTACTTC.

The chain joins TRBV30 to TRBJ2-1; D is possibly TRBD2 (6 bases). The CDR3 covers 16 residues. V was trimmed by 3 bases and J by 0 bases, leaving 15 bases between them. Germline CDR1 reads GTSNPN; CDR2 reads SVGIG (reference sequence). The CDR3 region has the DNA TGTGCCTGGAGATTGACTAGAGGAAGCTCCTACAATGAGCAGTTCTTC. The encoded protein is CAWRLTRGSSYNEQFF. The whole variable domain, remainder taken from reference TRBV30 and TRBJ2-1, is SQTIHQWPATLVQPVGSPLSLECTVEGTSNPNLYWYRQAAGRGLQLLFYSVGIGQISSEVPQNLSASRPQDRQFILSSKKLLLSDSGFYLCAWRLTRGSSYNEQFFGPGTRLTVL.

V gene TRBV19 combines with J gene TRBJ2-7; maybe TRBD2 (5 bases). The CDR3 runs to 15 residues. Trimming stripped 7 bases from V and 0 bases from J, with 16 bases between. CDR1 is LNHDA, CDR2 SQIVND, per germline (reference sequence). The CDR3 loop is CASKDLSSRSYEQYF. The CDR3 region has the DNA TGTGCCAGTAAGGACTTGTCCTCCCGCTCCTACGAGCAGTACTTC. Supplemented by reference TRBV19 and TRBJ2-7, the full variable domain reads DGGITQSPKYLFRKEGQNVTLSCEQNLNHDAMYWYRQDPGQGLRLIYYSQIVNDFQKGDIAEGYSVSREKKESFPLTVTSAQKNPTAFYLCASKDLSSRSYEQYFGPGTRLTVT.

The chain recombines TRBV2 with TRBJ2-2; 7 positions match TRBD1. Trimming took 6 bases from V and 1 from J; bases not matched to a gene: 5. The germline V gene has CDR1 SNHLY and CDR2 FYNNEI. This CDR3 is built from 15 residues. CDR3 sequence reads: CASRDRSVNTGELFF. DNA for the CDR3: TGTGCCAGCAGGGACAGGTCCGTGAACACCGGGGAGCTGTTTTTT.

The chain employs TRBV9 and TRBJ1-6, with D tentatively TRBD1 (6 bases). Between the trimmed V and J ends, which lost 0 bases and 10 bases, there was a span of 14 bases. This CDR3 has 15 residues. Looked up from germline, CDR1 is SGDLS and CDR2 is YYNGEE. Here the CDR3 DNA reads TGTGCCAGCAGCGTAGAATCCCAGGGGCTCTCACCCCTCCACTTT. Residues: CASSVESQGLSPLHF.

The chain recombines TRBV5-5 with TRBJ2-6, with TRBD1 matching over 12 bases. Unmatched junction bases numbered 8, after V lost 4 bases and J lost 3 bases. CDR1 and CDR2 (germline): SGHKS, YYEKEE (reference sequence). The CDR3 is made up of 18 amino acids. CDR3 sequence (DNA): TGTGCCAGCAGCCGAGGGACAGGGGGCGTAGGTGGGGCCAACGTCCTGACTTTC. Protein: CASSRGTGGVGGANVLTF.